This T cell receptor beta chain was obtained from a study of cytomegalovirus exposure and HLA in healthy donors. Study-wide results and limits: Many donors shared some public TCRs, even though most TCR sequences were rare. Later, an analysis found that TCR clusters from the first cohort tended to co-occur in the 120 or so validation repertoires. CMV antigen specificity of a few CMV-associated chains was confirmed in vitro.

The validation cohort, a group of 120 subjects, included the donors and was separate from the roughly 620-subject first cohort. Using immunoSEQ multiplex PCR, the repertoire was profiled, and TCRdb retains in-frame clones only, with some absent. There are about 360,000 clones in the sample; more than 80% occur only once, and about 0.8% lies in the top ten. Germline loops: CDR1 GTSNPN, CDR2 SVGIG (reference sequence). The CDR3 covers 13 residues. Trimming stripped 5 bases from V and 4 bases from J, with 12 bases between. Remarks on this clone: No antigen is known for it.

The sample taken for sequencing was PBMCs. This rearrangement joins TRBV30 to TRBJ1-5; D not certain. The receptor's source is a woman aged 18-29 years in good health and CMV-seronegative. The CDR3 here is CAWGLSPNQPQHF. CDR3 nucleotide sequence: TGTGCCTGGGGACTCAGCCCTAATCAGCCCCAGCATTTT. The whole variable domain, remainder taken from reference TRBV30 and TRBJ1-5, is SQTIHQWPATLVQPVGSPLSLECTVEGTSNPNLYWYRQAAGRGLQLLFYSVGIGQISSEVPQNLSASRPQDRQFILSSKKLLLSDSGFYLCAWGLSPNQPQHFGDGTRLSIL.